This T cell receptor (beta chain) appears in the sequencing data of a study of shared clonotypes between healthy human individuals. Points from the study as a whole: Non-shared clonotypes showed lower generation probabilities than clonotypes common to all four donors.

After removal of 6 bases from V and 1 base from J, the junction contained 4 bases not matched to a gene. The V gene's germline CDR1 is MNHNS and CDR2 SASEGT. This CDR3 is 14 amino acids long. Notes on this clone: Its antigen is currently unknown. This same CDR3 is encoded by further DNA sequences in the sample.

TCRdb's table, derived via immunoSEQ multiplex PCR, lists solely in-frame clones and lacks some. The table shows a few million clones, with around nine tenths occurring only once. This clonotype was obtained from a man aged 18 to 30 in good health. This rearrangement joins TRBV6-1 to TRBJ2-7, with 9 bases identical to TRBD1. The specimen sequenced was naive CD4+ T cells sorted from blood. Subset in this sample: CD45RA+ positively selected. CDR3 nucleotides: TGTGCCAGCAGACCGACAGGGGGTTCCTACGAGCAGTACTTC. Encoded protein: CASRPTGGSYEQYF.